The 29 T cell receptor beta chains below all came from one sample that was sequenced in a study of shared clonotypes between healthy human individuals. Profiling relied on immunoSEQ multiplex PCR, and the TCRdb table lists in-frame clones only, not all of them. Of some 2,000,000 clones listed, roughly 96% are singletons. The sample taken for sequencing was naive CD4+ T cells sorted from blood. Subset indicated: CD45RA+ positively selected. These receptors originate from a man aged 18 to 30 in good health.

This chain links TRBV5-6 with TRBJ1-5; the D is unclear. Germline lookup yields CDR1 SGHDT and CDR2 YYEEEE. CDR3 length: 14 residues. Trimming stripped 5 bases from V and 2 bases from J, with 11 bases between. The CDR3 loop reads CASSLRRGNQPQHF. The CDR3 nucleotides read TGTGCCAGCAGTCTTAGACGGGGCAATCAGCCCCAGCATTTT.

The V call is TRBV4-1, the J call TRBJ2-5; D gene uncertain. Deletions cut 1 base from V and 5 bases from J, with 11 bases between. The length of the CDR3 is 14 residues. Germline CDR1 reads MGHRA; CDR2 reads YSYEKL. CDR3 sequence: CASSQGLSGETQYF. CDR3 bases: TGCGCCAGCAGCCAAGGTCTCAGTGGGGAGACCCAGTACTTC.

This clone was seen only once. The V call is TRBV2, the J call TRBJ1-5; 9 bases agree with TRBD1. Germline CDR1 reads SNHLY; CDR2 reads FYNNEI. The junction had 7 bases not matched to a gene; V was cut back by 6 bases and J by 7 bases. The CDR3 contains 14 residues. Here the CDR3 reads CASRDRGPLQPQHF. DNA for the CDR3: TGTGCCAGCAGGGACAGGGGTCCGCTCCAGCCCCAGCATTTT.

The V call is TRBV19, the J call TRBJ2-2, with D tentatively TRBD2 (6 bases). The germline gives CDR1 LNHDA, CDR2 SQIVND (reference sequence). The CDR3 is 15 residues long. Trimming shortened V by 1 base and J by 1 base, and 7 bases separated the two germline ends. The CDR3 DNA is TGTGCCAGTAGTATAGCGGGGGTGAACACCGGGGAGCTGTTTTTT. Encoded protein: CASSIAGVNTGELFF.

The gene calls are TRBV5-1 and TRBJ2-7; TRBD1 matches 9 bases. CDR1 is SGHRS and CDR2 is YFSETQ in the germline V gene. The CDR3 sequence is 16 residues long. The J segment lost 2 bases and the V segment lost 0 bases, leaving 6 bases of the junction unmatched. For the CDR3, the DNA is TGCGCCAGCAGCTTGGGGGGACAGGGAGGCGCCTACGAGCAGTACTTC. It is translated as CASSLGGQGGAYEQYF.

The J gene is TRBJ2-4, the V gene TRBV7-2; 10 bases agree with TRBD2. Germline V CDR1 and CDR2: SGHTA, FQGNSA. With 6 bases clipped from V and 8 bases from J, the junction kept 10 bases outside the gene matches. CDR3 length: 15 amino acids. CDR3 in DNA: TGTGCCAGCAGTTTTAGCCTAGCGGGAGTAGACATTCAGTACTTC. Translated: CASSFSLAGVDIQYF.

The chain uses TRBV5-4 and TRBJ2-1, with 7 bases that match TRBD1. CDR1 and CDR2 from the germline V gene are SGHNT and YYREEE (reference sequence). The CDR3 totals 15 residues. V lost 3 bases to trimming and J lost 4 bases; unmatched junction nucleotides: 7. The CDR3 is CASSYQGVAYNEQFF. CDR3 coding DNA: TGTGCCAGCAGCTACCAGGGGGTCGCTTACAATGAGCAGTTCTTC.

V gene TRBV6-6 combines with J gene TRBJ2-7; 10 bases map to TRBD2. J gave up 3 bases and V 4 bases, and 6 bases lay outside the gene matches. The CDR3 totals 15 residues. CDR1 and CDR2 from the germline V gene are MNHNY and SVGAGI (reference sequence). As DNA, the CDR3 is TGTGCCAGCAGTTCGGCGACTAGCGGGCTCTACGAGCAGTACTTC. Protein: CASSSATSGLYEQYF.

Concerning this clone itself: This may stem from a read error, because a much larger clone lies one nucleotide away. The chain couples TRBV7-9 to TRBJ2-3; D unclear. Germline values: CDR1 SEHNR, CDR2 FQNEAQ (reference sequence). The CDR3 runs 11 residues. V lost 5 bases and J 4 bases, leaving 4 bases between the germline ends. For the CDR3, the DNA is TGTGCCAGCAGCCAGGCAGATACGCAGTATTTT. Translation gives CASSQADTQYF.

The rearrangement joins TRBV6-5 to TRBJ1-5; D not resolved. CDR1 is MNHEY, CDR2 SVGAGI, per germline. CDR3 length: 15 amino acids. Trimming took 8 bases from V and 0 from J, leaving 14 bases between them. CDR3 DNA: TGTGCCAGCGCGGCGGGGTCCAATAGCAATCAGCCCCAGCATTTT. It specifies CASAAGSNSNQPQHF.

This chain uses TRBV18 with TRBJ2-3, with D uncertain. The CDR3 length is 15 residues. V was shortened by 8 bases and J by 2 bases, with 17 bases between the two germline ends. Germline V lookup: CDR1 KGHSH, CDR2 LQKENI. Written as DNA, the CDR3 is TGTGCCAGCGTACCGGGTCTCGGTACCACAGATACGCAGTATTTT. The encoded protein is CASVPGLGTTDTQYF.

The chain couples TRBV5-4 to TRBJ2-5; 16 bases fit TRBD2. Per germline, CDR1 SGHNT and CDR2 YYREEE (reference sequence). The CDR3 is made up of 17 amino acids. V shed 3 bases and J 5 bases; nucleotides not matched to a gene: 7. CDR3 bases: TGTGCCAGCAGCTCCCCGGGACTAGCGGGGGGGCAGGAGACCCAGTACTTC. Encoded protein: CASSSPGLAGGQETQYF.

In DNA, the CDR3 is TGTGCCAGCAGCCGGGACTCCACGGCGGTGAACACTGAAGCTTTCTTT. Its translation is CASSRDSTAVNTEAFF. The J gene is TRBJ1-1, the V gene TRBV4-2; D perhaps matches TRBD1 (5 bases). The germline gives CDR1 LGHNA, CDR2 YNFKEQ. V was shortened by 4 bases and J by 0 bases, with 15 bases between the two germline ends. CDR3 size: 16 residues.

This chain joins TRBV7-6 and TRBJ2-2; D is unclear. V was trimmed by 3 bases and J by 6 bases, leaving 11 bases between them. This CDR3 contains 14 residues. Germline CDR1 SGHVS, CDR2 FNYEAQ. The CDR3 here is CASSLGGVAGELFF. The CDR3 DNA reads as TGTGCCAGCAGCTTGGGCGGAGTGGCCGGGGAGCTGTTTTTT.

The chain links TRBV10-3 to TRBJ1-5; D unresolved. The CDR3 is 14 residues long. Germline-derived CDR1 and CDR2 are ENHRY and SYGVKD. Trimming took off 3 bases at V and 7 bases at J, with 13 bases between the two ends. The CDR3 coding sequence is TGTGCCATCAGTGACTCGACCACCGGGCAGCCCCAGCATTTT. Encoded protein: CAISDSTTGQPQHF.

The chain combines TRBV2 with TRBJ2-7; TRBD1 or TRBD2 may be the D gene (5 bases each). Per the germline V gene, CDR1 is SNHLY and CDR2 is FYNNEI. This CDR3 is 14 amino acids long. V was cut by 5 bases and J by 0 bases, with 11 bases left in between. CDR3 in DNA: TGTGCCAGCAGTTGGGGGTCCGGCTCCTACGAGCAGTACTTC. It specifies CASSWGSGSYEQYF.

This chain links TRBV10-2 with TRBJ2-3; TRBD2 matches at 10 bases. The CDR3 runs 17 residues. With V trimmed by 2 bases and J by 4 bases, 9 bases remained unmatched. The germline gives CDR1 WSHSY, CDR2 SAAADI. The CDR3 spells CASSEGWRLAGADTQYF. Here the CDR3 DNA reads TGCGCCAGCAGTGAGGGTTGGCGTCTAGCGGGAGCAGATACGCAGTATTTT.

This rearrangement joins TRBV7-2 to TRBJ1-6, with D perhaps TRBD1 (5 bases). Trimming took off 1 base at V and 7 bases at J, with 8 bases between the two ends. Germline CDR1 and CDR2: SGHTA and FQGNSA. CDR3 length: 14 residues. CDR3 sequence reads: CASSLVGDNSPLHF. In DNA, the CDR3 is TGTGCCAGCAGCTTAGTAGGGGACAATTCACCCCTCCACTTT.

The chain recombines TRBV2 with TRBJ1-2; D unresolved. V gave up 9 bases and J gave up 1 base, with 15 bases separating them. This CDR3 region has 14 residues. Germline CDR1 SNHLY, CDR2 FYNNEI. The CDR3 is CARRRTEINYGYTF. CDR3 nucleotides: TGTGCCAGAAGACGGACCGAAATTAACTATGGCTACACCTTC.

This chain uses TRBV6-5 with TRBJ2-5; D is possibly TRBD1 or TRBD2 (6 bases each). The CDR3 extends over 16 amino acids. V dropped 0 bases and J dropped 5 bases, with 16 bases sitting between them. Germline-derived CDR1 and CDR2 are MNHEY and SVGAGI. DNA of the CDR3: TGTGCCAGCAGTTACTCGATAGGGGGGCCCTCGGAGACCCAGTACTTC. It encodes CASSYSIGGPSETQYF.

The chain links TRBV18 to TRBJ1-2; possible D gene TRBD1, 5 bases. Germline V CDR1 and CDR2: KGHSH, LQKENI. The CDR3 covers 12 residues. With 3 bases removed from V and 8 bases from J, the gap between germline ends came to 10 bases. CDR3 loop: CASSPDSQGYTF. In DNA form, the CDR3 reads TGTGCCAGCTCACCCGACAGCCAGGGCTACACCTTC. The whole variable domain, filled in from reference TRBV18 and TRBJ1-2, reads NAGVMQNPRHLVRRRGQEARLRCSPMKGHSHVYWYRQLPEEGLKFMVYLQKENIIDESGMPKERFSAEFPKEGPSILRIQQVVRGDSAAYFCASSPDSQGYTFGSGTRLTVV.

In regard to this clone: This sample includes further DNA sequences coding for the same CDR3. CDR3 sequence (DNA): TGTGCCTGGAGTGTCGGGGATACGCAGTATTTT. Protein: CAWSVGDTQYF. V is TRBV30 and J is TRBJ2-3; D unresolved. The length of the CDR3 is 11 residues. Per the germline V gene, CDR1 is GTSNPN and CDR2 is SVGIG (reference sequence). The V gene lost 0 bases and the J gene lost 6 bases, with 4 bases spanning the gap.

The gene calls are TRBV5-4 and TRBJ1-1; D might be TRBD1 (5 bases). The CDR3 is 16 residues long. Trimming took off 0 bases at V and 5 bases at J, with 17 bases between the two ends. Germline CDR1 reads SGHNT; CDR2 reads YYREEE (reference sequence). The CDR3 protein is CASSLDPTVGGTEAFF. The CDR3 DNA follows: TGTGCCAGCAGCTTGGACCCGACAGTCGGGGGGACTGAAGCTTTCTTT.

V is TRBV6-1 and J is TRBJ1-4; possibly TRBD1 for D (5 bases). Trimming removed 6 bases from V and 2 bases from J, with 10 bases in between. This CDR3 is 14 amino acids long. Germline V CDR1 and CDR2: MNHNS, SASEGT. CDR3 in DNA: TGTGCCAGCAGCTCAGGGCTGACTAATGAAAAACTGTTTTTT. Its protein product is CASSSGLTNEKLFF.

Notes on this clone: The sample contains more than one DNA sequence encoding this CDR3. The CDR3 sequence: CASIGSQRAEAFF. DNA for the CDR3: TGTGCCAGCATCGGGTCCCAAAGAGCTGAAGCTTTCTTT. The chain couples TRBV6-5 to TRBJ1-1; D remains unclear. Trimming stripped 7 bases from V and 6 bases from J, with 15 bases between. The CDR3 sequence is 13 residues long. CDR1 is MNHEY, CDR2 SVGAGI, per germline.

CDR3 sequence: CASSEGRFRYNQPQHF. The CDR3, as DNA: TGTGCCAGCAGTGAGGGGAGGTTCAGGTACAATCAGCCCCAGCATTTT. The chain couples TRBV6-1 to TRBJ1-5; D not resolved. V was cut by 3 bases and J by 3 bases, with 15 bases left in between. Germline V CDR1 and CDR2: MNHNS, SASEGT. The CDR3 is 16 residues long.

The rearrangement joins TRBV11-3 to TRBJ2-2, with 9 bases lining up with TRBD1. V was pared by 3 bases and J by 2 bases, with 4 bases of the junction left unmatched. The CDR3 consists of 16 residues. The germline V gene encodes CDR1 SGHNT and CDR2 YENEEA. DNA of the CDR3: TGTGCCAGCAGCTTTGGGACAGGGTTCAACACCGGGGAGCTGTTTTTT. This gives the protein CASSFGTGFNTGELFF.

This chain connects TRBV25-1 to TRBJ1-4; 7 bases map to TRBD1. Germline V gene data show CDR1 as MGHDK and CDR2 as SYGVNS. The length of the CDR3 is 13 residues. Germline trimming cut 8 bases from V and 7 bases from J; bases unmatched to any gene: 7. The CDR3 DNA sequence: TGTGCCAGCCAAGACAGGGTGGGTGAAAAACTGTTTTTT. Encoded protein: CASQDRVGEKLFF.

The chain has TRBV10-3 and TRBJ1-4; D perhaps matches TRBD1 (5 bases). The germline V and J ends were trimmed by 3 bases and 0 bases, with 11 bases remaining between them. This CDR3 comprises 16 residues. CDR1 ENHRY and CDR2 SYGVKD come from the germline V gene. Written as DNA, the CDR3 is TGTGCCATCAGTGAAAATAGGGACGCAACTAATGAAAAACTGTTTTTT. Amino acids: CAISENRDATNEKLFF.